Presented here are 28 T cell receptor beta chains from one specimen sequenced in a study of shared clonotypes between healthy human individuals. TCRdb's table, derived via immunoSEQ multiplex PCR, lists solely in-frame clones and lacks some. The sample holds 90,000 to 120,000 clones, about 66% seen once. The material sequenced was memory CD8+ T cells sorted from blood. The subset here: CD45RO+ cells pooled with CCR7-negative TemRA cells. Every receptor here comes from a woman aged 30 to 39 in good health.

This clone was recorded only once. The chain joins TRBV5-1 to TRBJ2-5, with D possibly being TRBD1 (6 bases). The CDR3 contains 14 residues. V was clipped by 4 bases and J by 1 base, with 11 bases between them. The germline CDR1 and CDR2 sequences are SGHRS and YFSETQ. The DNA for the CDR3 is TGCGCCAGCAGCCCGGGGACACCCCAAGAGACCCAGTACTTC. This gives the protein CASSPGTPQETQYF.

CDR3 protein: CASSLGGLPFTDTQYF. The CDR3, as DNA: TGTGCCAGCAGCTTAGGGGGCCTCCCTTTCACAGATACGCAGTATTTT. The gene calls are TRBV11-2 and TRBJ2-3; possibly TRBD1 for D (5 bases). Trimming pared 1 base from V and 2 bases from J, leaving 13 bases between. This CDR3 contains 16 residues. Germline assignment: CDR1 SGHAT and CDR2 FQNNGV.

The chain uses TRBV2 and TRBJ2-7; 7 nucleotides match TRBD2. Unmatched junction bases numbered 12, after V lost 8 bases and J lost 5 bases. The CDR3 contains 14 residues. The V gene's germline CDR1 is SNHLY and CDR2 FYNNEI. In DNA form, the CDR3 reads TGTGCCAGCGATAGCGGGTTCGGGGGGAACGAGCAGTACTTC. Protein: CASDSGFGGNEQYF.

The chain couples TRBV11-2 to TRBJ2-5; TRBD2 is a possible D gene (6 bases). V was cut by 0 bases and J by 3 bases, with 11 bases left in between. CDR1 and CDR2 from the germline V gene are SGHAT and FQNNGV. The CDR3 is 15 residues long. The CDR3 region is CASSLERLDEETQYF. The DNA of the CDR3 is TGTGCCAGCAGCTTAGAAAGACTAGATGAAGAGACCCAGTACTTC.

CDR3 loop: CASSQWDSPDTQYF. The CDR3 bases are TGTGCCAGCAGTCAATGGGACTCTCCAGATACGCAGTATTTT. The rearrangement links TRBV27 to TRBJ2-3; possibly TRBD2 for D (6 bases). Per the germline V gene, CDR1 is MNHEY and CDR2 is SMNVEV (reference sequence). CDR3 length: 14 residues. Trimming pared 5 bases from V and 4 bases from J, leaving 13 bases between.

The chain has TRBV6-4 and TRBJ2-1; the D is unclear. V was cut by 5 bases and J by 6 bases, with 11 bases left in between. The CDR3 runs 13 residues. Per the germline V gene, CDR1 is MRHNA and CDR2 is SNTAGT. For the CDR3, the DNA is TGTGCCAGCAGTCCGGCGGCTTCCAATGAGCAGTTCTTC. This translates into CASSPAASNEQFF.

Regarding this clone: At one end the junction does not follow the germline gene, possibly because of a read error. V usage is TRBV2 and J usage is TRBJ1-5, with 7 bases aligning to TRBD1. CDR1 is SNHLY and CDR2 is FYNNEI in the germline V gene. There are 14 residues in the CDR3. The CDR3 DNA sequence: TGTGTCAGCAGTGCCCGACAGGGACGACAGCCCCAGCATTTT. This translates into CVSSARQGRQPQHF.

This chain uses TRBV6-1 with TRBJ1-5; 8 bases map to TRBD1. Germline-derived CDR1 and CDR2 are MNHNS and SASEGT. The CDR3 contains 15 residues. V trimming: 5 bases; J trimming: 4 bases; junction bases outside the gene matches: 7. This CDR3 is CASSSGTGNNQPQHF. For the CDR3, the DNA is TGTGCCAGCAGTTCCGGGACAGGAAATAATCAGCCCCAGCATTTT.

The CDR3 region has the DNA TGTGCCAGCAGTTTAAAGGGGACAGGATACTACGAGCAGTACTTC. Translation gives CASSLKGTGYYEQYF. V usage is TRBV27 and J usage is TRBJ2-7; the match to TRBD1 covers 8 bases. Per the germline V gene, CDR1 is MNHEY and CDR2 is SMNVEV (reference sequence). J was trimmed by 3 bases and V by 2 bases; bases with no gene match: 6. The CDR3 has 15 amino acids.

The V call is TRBV5-1, the J call TRBJ1-5; D is ambiguous. The CDR3 is made up of 15 amino acids. The V gene's germline CDR1 is SGHRS and CDR2 YFSETQ. The germline V and J ends were trimmed by 4 bases and 0 bases, with 11 bases remaining between them. The CDR3 region has the DNA TGCGCCAGCAGCCAACACCCAAATAGCAATCAGCCCCAGCATTTT. Protein: CASSQHPNSNQPQHF.

V is TRBV25-1 and J is TRBJ1-3; TRBD1 might be the D (5 bases). V shed 8 bases and J shed 3 bases, with 8 bases lying between them. The germline gives CDR1 MGHDK, CDR2 SYGVNS. The CDR3 has 12 amino acids. The CDR3 reads CASGGGGNTIYF. CDR3 bases: TGTGCCAGCGGGGGAGGTGGAAACACCATATATTTT.

V and J are TRBV6-1 and TRBJ1-2; tentatively, D is TRBD1 (5 bases). The CDR3 consists of 15 residues. CDR1 is MNHNS, CDR2 SASEGT, per germline. Trimming pared 6 bases from V and 3 bases from J, leaving 17 bases between. CDR3 nucleotide sequence: TGTGCCAGCAGAGGGTTGGAGAGGGGAGACTATGGCTACACCTTC. The encoded protein is CASRGLERGDYGYTF.

The chain has TRBV28 and TRBJ2-3, with unresolved D. Germline V gives CDR1 MDHEN, CDR2 SYDVKM. The length of the CDR3 is 14 residues. V lost 5 bases and J lost 3, with 12 bases in between. DNA of the CDR3: TGTGCCAGCAGTCCCCCGCGACCGACAGATACGCAGTATTTT. Translated: CASSPPRPTDTQYF.

The J gene is TRBJ2-1, the V gene TRBV28; D is undetermined. Germline CDR1 reads MDHEN; CDR2 reads SYDVKM. V dropped 5 bases and J dropped 8 bases, with 13 bases sitting between them. There are 13 residues in the CDR3. CDR3 region: CASSVGRSDEQFF. The CDR3 coding sequence is TGTGCCAGCAGTGTCGGACGGAGCGATGAGCAGTTCTTC.

This clone was seen more than once but under ten times. A read error is the likely source, as a far larger clone sits one nucleotide away. V and J are TRBV25-1 and TRBJ2-2; no definite D call. V was trimmed by 3 bases and J by 1 base, leaving 3 bases between them. The CDR3 consists of 13 residues. Germline assignment: CDR1 MGHDK and CDR2 SYGVNS. CDR3 protein: CASSDRNTGELFF. Here the CDR3 DNA reads TGTGCCAGCAGTGACAGGAACACCGGGGAGCTGTTTTTT. The whole variable domain, filled in from reference TRBV25-1 and TRBJ2-2, reads EADIYQTPRYLVIGTGKKITLECSQTMGHDKMYWYQQDPGMELHLIHYSYGVNSTEKGDLSSESTVSRIRTEHFPLTLESARPSHTSQYLCASSDRNTGELFFGEGSRLTVL.

V is TRBV6-4 and J is TRBJ2-1; D gene unclear. This CDR3 contains 16 residues. Germline V gives CDR1 MRHNA, CDR2 SNTAGT. V gave up 2 bases and J gave up 4 bases, with 15 bases separating them. In DNA, the CDR3 is TGTGCCAGCAGTGACACGTTGGTGGGTGATTACAATGAGCAGTTCTTC. Protein sequence: CASSDTLVGDYNEQFF.

This clone was counted at least ten times. The chain couples TRBV6-6 to TRBJ1-4, with a tentative D call TRBD1 (5 bases). Germline values: CDR1 MNHNY, CDR2 SVGAGI (reference sequence). CDR3 length equals 11 residues. V lost 7 bases to trimming and J lost 8 bases, with 8 bases between them. The CDR3 DNA reads as TGTGCCAGCACCGGGGGGGAAAAACTGTTTTTT. It encodes CASTGGEKLFF.

V usage is TRBV7-2 and J usage is TRBJ2-7; 7 bases map to TRBD1. The length of the CDR3 is 16 residues. V lost 1 base and J lost 3; bases outside the gene matches: 9. CDR1 is SGHTA and CDR2 is FQGNSA in the germline V gene. The CDR3 region has the DNA TGTGCCAGCAGCTTAGGGCCGGGACAGAGCGGCTACGAGCAGTACTTC. Translating gives CASSLGPGQSGYEQYF.

This clone was observed a handful of times. The chain couples TRBV6-1 to TRBJ1-5, with a tentative D call TRBD1 (5 bases). Looked up from germline, CDR1 is MNHNS and CDR2 is SASEGT. Trimming stripped 5 bases from V and 7 bases from J, with 15 bases between. The CDR3 extends over 14 amino acids. CDR3: CASSLGTEEQPQHF. CDR3 in DNA: TGTGCCAGCAGTCTCGGGACCGAGGAACAGCCCCAGCATTTT.

J is TRBJ2-7 and V is TRBV5-6; weak D call: TRBD2 (6 bases). Germline loops: CDR1 SGHDT, CDR2 YYEEEE. CDR3 length equals 16 residues. Trimming took off 4 bases at V and 0 bases at J, with 17 bases between the two ends. This CDR3 is CASSILFSGFSYEQYF. CDR3 DNA: TGTGCCAGCAGCATCCTGTTTAGCGGATTCTCCTACGAGCAGTACTTC.

The genes are TRBV7-8 and TRBJ2-7, with D possibly matching TRBD1 (5 bases). CDR1 SGHVS and CDR2 FQNEAQ come from the germline V gene. Trimming shortened V by 2 bases and J by 6 bases, and 11 bases separated the two germline ends. The CDR3 covers 13 residues. CDR3 protein: CASSLFTGLEQYF. The CDR3 DNA reads as TGTGCCAGCAGCTTATTTACAGGTCTCGAGCAGTACTTC.

CDR3 bases: TGTGCCAGCAGCTTCTCGTTAGCGGCCACAGATACGCAGTATTTT. Its translation: CASSFSLAATDTQYF. The J gene is TRBJ2-3, the V gene TRBV9; D perhaps matches TRBD2 (6 bases). There are 15 residues in the CDR3. Germline CDR1 and CDR2: SGDLS and YYNGEE. V shed 4 bases and J shed 2 bases, with 14 bases lying between them. Together with reference TRBV9 and TRBJ2-3, the CDR3 gives the full variable domain: DSGVTQTPKHLITATGQRVTLRCSPRSGDLSVYWYQQSLDQGLQFLIQYYNGEERAKGNILERFSAQQFPDLHSELNLSSLELGDSALYFCASSFSLAATDTQYFGPGTRLTVL.

CDR3 sequence: CASSTGTSPTETQYF. The CDR3 DNA follows: TGTGCCAGCAGTACCGGGACGTCTCCGACAGAGACCCAGTACTTC. This chain links TRBV6-6 with TRBJ2-5; the D gene could be TRBD1 or TRBD2 (5 bases each). Trimming removed 5 bases at V and 4 bases at J, with 17 bases between. There are 15 residues in the CDR3. Germline V lookup: CDR1 MNHNY, CDR2 SVGAGI (reference sequence).

The CDR3 DNA is TGTGCCAGCAGCTTCGGGACAGGGAGCTCCTACGAGCAGTACTTC. Protein: CASSFGTGSSYEQYF. V and J are TRBV7-6 and TRBJ2-7, with 9 bases matching TRBD1. Germline assignment: CDR1 SGHVS and CDR2 FNYEAQ. The CDR3 runs to 15 residues. Trimming cost V 3 bases and J 0 bases; bases outside gene matches: 3.

This clone was counted at least ten times. This chain uses TRBV6-1 with TRBJ2-3; TRBD2 matches at 8 bases. The V gene's germline CDR1 is MNHNS and CDR2 SASEGT. Trimming removed 1 base from V and 2 bases from J; junction bases left unmatched: 8. This CDR3 region has 17 residues. The CDR3 DNA is TGTGCCAGCAGTGAAGAGGCGGGGGGACCCCCCACAGATACGCAGTATTTT. As protein: CASSEEAGGPPTDTQYF.

The CDR3 DNA reads as TGCGCCAGCAGCCAAGATCCCCCGAGCTCCTACAATGAGCAGTTCTTC. Residues: CASSQDPPSSYNEQFF. This chain links TRBV4-1 with TRBJ2-1; the D is unclear. Germline V gives CDR1 MGHRA, CDR2 YSYEKL. Trimming cost V 0 bases and J 0 bases, with 9 bases left between them. The CDR3 sequence is 16 residues long.

V gene TRBV19 combines with J gene TRBJ2-3; D may be TRBD2 (6 bases). The CDR3 consists of 13 residues. Trimming removed 5 bases from V and 9 bases from J, with 15 bases in between. Germline V CDR1 and CDR2: LNHDA, SQIVND (reference sequence). CDR3 sequence: CASSEPGTSTQYF. The DNA of the CDR3 is TGTGCCAGTAGTGAACCAGGGACTTCCACGCAGTATTTT.

The chain is built from TRBV28 and TRBJ1-2; D is unclear. V was cut by 10 bases and J by 5 bases, with 11 bases left in between. From germline, CDR1 is MDHEN and CDR2 SYDVKM. This CDR3 is built from 11 residues. The CDR3 DNA sequence: TGTGCCACCCTGCAGCGGTATGGCTACACCTTC. It is translated as CATLQRYGYTF.